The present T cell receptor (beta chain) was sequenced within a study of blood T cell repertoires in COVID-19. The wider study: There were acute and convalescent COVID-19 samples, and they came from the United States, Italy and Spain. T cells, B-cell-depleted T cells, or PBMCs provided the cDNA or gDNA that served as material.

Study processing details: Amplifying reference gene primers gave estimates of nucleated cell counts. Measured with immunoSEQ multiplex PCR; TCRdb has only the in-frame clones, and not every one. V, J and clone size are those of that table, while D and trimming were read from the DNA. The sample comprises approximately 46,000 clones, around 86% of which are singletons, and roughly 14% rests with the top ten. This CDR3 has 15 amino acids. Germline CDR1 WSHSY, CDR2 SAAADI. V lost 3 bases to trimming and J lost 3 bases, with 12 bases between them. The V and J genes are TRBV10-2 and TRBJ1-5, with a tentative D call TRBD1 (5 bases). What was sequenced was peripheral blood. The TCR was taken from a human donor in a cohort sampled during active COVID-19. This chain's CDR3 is CASSDGGVPNQPQHF. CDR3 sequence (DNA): TGCGCCAGCAGTGATGGAGGGGTTCCCAATCAGCCCCAGCATTTT.